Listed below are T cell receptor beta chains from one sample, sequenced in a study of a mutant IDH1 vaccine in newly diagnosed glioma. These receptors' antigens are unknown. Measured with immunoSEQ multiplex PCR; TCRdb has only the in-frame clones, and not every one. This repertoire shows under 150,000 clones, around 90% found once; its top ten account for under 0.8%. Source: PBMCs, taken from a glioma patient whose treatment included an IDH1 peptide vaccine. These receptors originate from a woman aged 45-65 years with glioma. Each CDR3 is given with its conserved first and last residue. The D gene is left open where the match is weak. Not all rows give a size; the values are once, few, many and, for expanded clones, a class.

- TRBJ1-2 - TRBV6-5 CASWGSYGYTF TGTGCCAGCTGGGGGAGCTATGGCTACACCTTC
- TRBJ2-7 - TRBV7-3 CASSLSRDYEQYF TGTGCCAGCAGCTTATCGCGGGACTACGAGCAGTACTTC
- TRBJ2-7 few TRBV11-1 CASSLRDIGSYEQYF TGTGCCAGCAGCTTAAGGGACATAGGCTCCTACGAGCAGTACTTC
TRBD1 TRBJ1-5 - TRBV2 CASQGTGGNQPQHF TGTGCCAGTCAGGGGACAGGGGGCAATCAGCCCCAGCATTTT
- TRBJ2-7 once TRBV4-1 CASSQDFQSLEQYF TGCGCCAGCAGCCAAGATTTCCAGTCCCTCGAGCAGTACTTC
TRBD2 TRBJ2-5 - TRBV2 CASRPGTSGRTKETQYF TGTGCCAGCCGCCCCGGGACTAGCGGGAGGACAAAAGAGACCCAGTACTTC
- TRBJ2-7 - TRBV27 CASSFWPGEQYF TGTGCCAGCAGTTTCTGGCCCGGCGAGCAGTACTTC
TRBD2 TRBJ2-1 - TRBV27 CASRPRGGRGINEQFF TGTGCCAGCAGACCCCGGGGGGGTCGAGGAATCAATGAGCAGTTCTTC
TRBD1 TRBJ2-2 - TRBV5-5 CASSRASGTGLTGELFF TGTGCCAGCAGCCGGGCCTCCGGGACAGGGCTCACCGGGGAGCTGTTTTTT
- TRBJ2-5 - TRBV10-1 CASSKGGETQYF TGCGCCAGCAGTAAAGGGGGAGAGACCCAGTACTTC
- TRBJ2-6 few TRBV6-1 CASIGRTSGANVLTF TGTGCCAGCATAGGGCGGACCTCTGGGGCCAACGTCCTGACTTTC
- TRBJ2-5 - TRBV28 CASSFLSHGEETQYF TGTGCCAGCAGTTTCTTGTCCCACGGCGAAGAGACCCAGTACTTC
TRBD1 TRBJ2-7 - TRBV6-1 CASSGGQGRFGEQYF TGTGCCAGCAGTGGTGGACAGGGGAGGTTCGGCGAGCAGTACTTC
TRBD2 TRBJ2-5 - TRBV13 CASSHRLAGFQETQYF TGTGCCAGCAGCCACAGACTAGCGGGGTTCCAAGAGACCCAGTACTTC
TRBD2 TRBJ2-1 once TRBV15 CATKLAGDEQFF TGTGCCACCAAGCTAGCGGGAGATGAGCAGTTCTTC
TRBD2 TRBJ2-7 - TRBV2 CGVAGGYEQYF TGTGGGGTAGCGGGGGGTTACGAGCAGTACTTC
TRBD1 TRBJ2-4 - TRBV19 CASSERQGTTKNIQYF TGTGCCAGTAGTGAACGACAGGGTACAACCAAAAACATTCAGTACTTC
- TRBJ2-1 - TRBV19 CASSIDRAGEQFF TGTGCCAGTAGTATAGATAGGGCTGGGGAGCAGTTCTTC
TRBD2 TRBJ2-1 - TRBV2 CASSPGLAAYNEQFF TGTGCCAGCAGTCCCGGACTAGCGGCCTACAATGAGCAGTTCTTC
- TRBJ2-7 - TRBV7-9 CASSLSLNYEQYF TGTGCCAGCAGCTTAAGTCTAAACTACGAGCAGTACTTC
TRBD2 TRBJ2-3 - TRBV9 CASSGTSGSTDTQYF TGTGCCAGCAGCGGGACTAGCGGGAGTACAGATACGCAGTATTTT
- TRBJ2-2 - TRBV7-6 CASSPRRVGTGELFF TGTGCCAGCAGCCCACGCAGGGTGGGCACCGGGGAGCTGTTTTTT
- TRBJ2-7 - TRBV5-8 CASSYGQSYEQYF TGTGCCAGCAGCTACGGACAGAGCTACGAGCAGTACTTC
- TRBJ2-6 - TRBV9 CASSVGWAGANVLTF TGTGCCAGCAGCGTAGGGTGGGCTGGGGCCAACGTCCTGACTTTC
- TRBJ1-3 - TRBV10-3 CAIRQQGAGNTIYF TGTGCCATCAGGCAGCAGGGTGCGGGAAACACCATATATTTT
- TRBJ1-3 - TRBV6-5 CASSYSFGGTNTIYF TGTGCCAGCAGTTACTCTTTTGGGGGGACAAACACCATATATTTT
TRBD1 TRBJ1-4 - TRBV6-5 CASSYSEEGAQEKLFF TGTGCCAGCAGTTACTCAGAAGAGGGGGCGCAAGAAAAACTGTTTTTT
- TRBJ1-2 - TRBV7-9 CASSLQPLRRPALFYGYTF TGTGCCAGCAGCTTACAACCCTTGAGAAGACCGGCCTTGTTTTATGGCTACACCTTC
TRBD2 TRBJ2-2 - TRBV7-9 CASSLGGLNTGELFF TGTGCCAGCAGCTTGGGAGGGCTGAACACCGGGGAGCTGTTTTTT
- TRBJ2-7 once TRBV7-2 CASSLEPGFASYEQYF TGTGCCAGCAGCCTCGAACCCGGATTTGCTTCCTACGAGCAGTACTTC
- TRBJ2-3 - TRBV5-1 CASSLAYRETRDTQYF TGCGCCAGCAGCTTGGCCTATCGAGAGACTCGAGATACGCAGTATTTT
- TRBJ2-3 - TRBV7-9 CASSYLQYF TGTGCCAGCAGCTACCTCCAGTATTTT
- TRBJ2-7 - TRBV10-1 CASSGYSLYEQYF TGCGCCAGCAGTGGATACAGTCTCTACGAGCAGTACTTC
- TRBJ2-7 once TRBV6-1 CASSEAETGISYEQYF TGTGCCAGCAGTGAAGCGGAGACAGGCATCTCCTACGAGCAGTACTTC
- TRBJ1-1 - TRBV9 CASSVSGYTEAFF TGTGCCAGCAGCGTATCAGGGTACACTGAAGCTTTCTTT
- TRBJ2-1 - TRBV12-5 CASDEASYNEQFF TGTGCTAGTGACGAGGCATCCTACAATGAGCAGTTCTTC
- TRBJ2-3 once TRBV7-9 CASSLALSTDTQYF TGTGCCAGCAGCTTAGCCCTGTCCACAGATACGCAGTATTTT
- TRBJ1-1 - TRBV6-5 CASSSESRFF TGTGCCAGCAGCTCAGAGTCACGCTTCTTT
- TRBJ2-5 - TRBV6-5 CASSYSVGVAGTQYF TGTGCCAGCAGTTACTCTGTGGGGGTGGCAGGAACCCAGTACTTC
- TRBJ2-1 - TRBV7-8 CASSLAQVGGFYNEQFF TGTGCCAGCAGCTTAGCCCAAGTAGGGGGTTTTTACAATGAGCAGTTCTTC
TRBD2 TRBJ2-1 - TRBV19 CASSVGLAGTHNEQFF TGTGCCAGTAGTGTCGGACTAGCGGGAACCCACAATGAGCAGTTCTTC
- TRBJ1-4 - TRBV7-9 CASSPWDSDNEKLFF TGTGCCAGCAGCCCTTGGGACTCTGATAATGAAAAACTGTTTTTT
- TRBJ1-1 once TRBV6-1 CASSSGAGNTEAFF TGTGCCAGCAGTTCCGGCGCAGGGAACACTGAAGCTTTCTTT
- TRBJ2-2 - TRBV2 CASKDTGELFF TGTGCCAGCAAGGACACCGGGGAGCTGTTTTTT
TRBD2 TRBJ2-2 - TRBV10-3 CAISVTSGKNTGELFF TGTGCCATCAGTGTTACTAGCGGGAAGAACACCGGGGAGCTGTTTTTT
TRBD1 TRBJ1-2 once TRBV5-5 CASSPSGTGVADGYTF TGTGCCAGCAGCCCGTCGGGGACAGGGGTAGCGGATGGCTACACCTTC
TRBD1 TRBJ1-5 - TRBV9 CASSVTGQDGQPQHF TGTGCCAGCAGCGTAACGGGACAGGACGGTCAGCCCCAGCATTTT
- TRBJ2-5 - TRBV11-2 CASSLVSWDQETQYF TGTGCCAGCAGCTTAGTGAGTTGGGACCAAGAGACCCAGTACTTC
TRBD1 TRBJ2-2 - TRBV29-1 CSVVGTGGVTGELFF TGCAGCGTTGTAGGGACAGGGGGCGTCACCGGGGAGCTGTTTTTT